One and the same sample provided the 31 T cell receptor beta chains below, sequenced in a study of human T cells and chemical hapten exposure. Stated time point: pre-sensitization, week 0. The treatment was: therapeutic diphenylcyclopropenone sensitization with weekly scalp DPC. From the RACE reads, TCRdb called clonotypes with MiXCR, one entry per CDR3 protein. The table includes 60,000 to 75,000 distinct CDR3 sequences, roughly 6.7% detected once. Source: whole blood, taken in connection with sensitization to the hapten diphenylcyclopropenone (DPC). The receptors originated from a woman aged 25 to 45 with alopecia areata. Some clones in this sample may be carry-over from other donors' samples.

This clonotype was counted ten times or more. The chain links TRBV2 to TRBJ2-7, with 8 bases lining up with TRBD1. CDR3 length: 13 residues. Germline CDR1 and CDR2: SNHLY and FYNNEI. J was trimmed by 7 bases and V by 8 bases; bases with no gene match: 10. The CDR3 nucleotides are TGTGCCAGCCACCAGGACAGGGAGGAGGAGCAGTACTTC. Translating it yields CASHQDREEEQYF.

The chain is built from TRBV6-5 and TRBJ1-5, with 7 bases fitting TRBD1. Trimming at V came to 6 bases and at J to 7 bases, leaving 15 bases not matched to a gene. CDR3 length: 16 amino acids. Looked up from germline, CDR1 is MNHEY and CDR2 is SVGAGI. CDR3 residues: CASRGGNDRVGQPQHF. The CDR3 DNA is TGTGCCAGCAGGGGTGGGAACGACAGGGTGGGGCAGCCCCAGCATTTT.

The sample holds many counts of this clonotype. The rearrangement joins TRBV12-3 or TRBV12-4 to TRBJ2-3; 9 bases line up with TRBD2. The junction had 10 bases not matched to a gene; V was cut back by 6 bases and J by 6 bases. The CDR3 is made up of 15 amino acids. CDR3 sequence: CASSTTSGEGDTQYF. The CDR3 nucleotides are TGTGCCAGCAGCACGACTAGCGGAGAGGGGGATACGCAGTATTTT.

The V call is TRBV24-1, the J call TRBJ2-2, with TRBD1 matching 9 bases. Germline V gene lookup returns CDR1 KGHDR and CDR2 SFDVKD. This CDR3 has 17 amino acids. V dropped 3 bases and J dropped 0; count of bases not matched to a gene: 4. CDR3 nucleotide sequence: TGTGCCACCAGTGATGCCACAGGGGGCACGAACACCGGGGAGCTGTTTTTT. As protein: CATSDATGGTNTGELFF.

Ten or more counts support this clonotype. The chain couples TRBV4-1 to TRBJ1-2, with 7 nucleotides matching TRBD1. Germline trimming cut 4 bases from V and 4 bases from J; bases unmatched to any gene: 15. Germline V CDR1 and CDR2: MGHRA, YSYEKL. The CDR3 runs 17 residues. This CDR3 is CASSPIPGTATSYGYTF. As DNA, the CDR3 is TGCGCCAGCAGCCCGATTCCCGGGACAGCGACTAGCTATGGCTACACCTTC.

This clonotype was counted many times. The chain is built from TRBV20-1 and TRBJ2-1; no firm D call. The CDR3 totals 14 residues. Trimming pared 0 bases from V and 4 bases from J, leaving 10 bases between. Germline loops: CDR1 DFQATT, CDR2 SNEGSKA (reference sequence). CDR3 in amino acids: CSARDRTKYNEQFF. The CDR3 DNA reads TGCAGTGCTAGAGACAGGACGAAATACAATGAGCAGTTCTTC.

This clonotype was seen repeatedly, ten times or more. The chain uses TRBV12-3 or TRBV12-4 and TRBJ1-1; 7 bases align to TRBD1. J lost 0 bases, V lost 6 bases, and 4 bases had no gene match. This CDR3 is built from 14 residues. This chain's CDR3 is CASRRQGMNTEAFF. DNA for the CDR3: TGTGCCAGCAGACGACAGGGCATGAACACTGAAGCTTTCTTT.

The chain couples TRBV20-1 to TRBJ1-2; D is ambiguous. The germline CDR1 and CDR2 sequences are DFQATT and SNEGSKA (reference sequence). V was pared by 1 base and J by 5 bases, with 20 bases between. The CDR3 length is 16 residues. CDR3 sequence: CSARVSLETAPYGYTF. The CDR3 DNA follows: TGCAGTGCTAGAGTCTCGCTAGAGACGGCTCCTTATGGCTACACCTTC.

This clonotype came up many times. V is TRBV20-1 and J is TRBJ1-5, with TRBD1 identical over 9 bases. The germline gives CDR1 DFQATT, CDR2 SNEGSKA (reference sequence). This CDR3 has 14 amino acids. Trimming removed 6 bases from V and 9 bases from J; junction bases left unmatched: 12. CDR3 region: CSATGTGTGWPQHF. The CDR3 DNA is TGCAGTGCAACCGGGACAGGGACCGGTTGGCCCCAGCATTTT.

This clonotype was recorded many times. This chain connects TRBV12-3 or TRBV12-4 to TRBJ1-5, with D perhaps TRBD1 (5 bases). V lost 6 bases to trimming and J lost 4 bases, with 16 bases between them. CDR3 size: 15 residues. CDR3 coding DNA: TGTGCCAGCAGCACCGGGGGTGCTTTTAATCAGCCCCAGCATTTT. This gives the protein CASSTGGAFNQPQHF.

The chain has TRBV7-9 and TRBJ2-7; TRBD2 aligns across 10 bases. Per the germline V gene, CDR1 is SEHNR and CDR2 is FQNEAQ (reference sequence). CDR3 length: 16 residues. Trimming at V came to 5 bases and at J to 6 bases, leaving 13 bases not matched to a gene. The CDR3 DNA is TGTGCCAGCAGCCAAAGCCCAGTAGCGGGGGGCCTCGAGCAGTACGTC. Its translation is CASSQSPVAGGLEQYV.

In the case of this clonotype: It may be a read error: a sequence one base away is much more abundant. The chain employs TRBV5-1 and TRBJ2-7; 9 nucleotides match TRBD1. V lost 4 bases, J lost 6 bases, and 11 bases stayed unmatched. The CDR3 runs to 15 residues. Germline V gene sequence: CDR1 SGHRS, CDR2 YFSETQ. The CDR3 DNA is TGCGCCAGCAGCCCCTGGGGACAGGGTGGCCGCGAGCAGTACTTC. Protein sequence: CASSPWGQGGREQYF.

This clonotype was seen at least ten times. The CDR3 loop reads CSVGQGRGSSYGYTF. The CDR3 bases are TGCAGCGTTGGACAGGGTCGAGGATCTAGCTATGGCTACACCTTC. The chain couples TRBV29-1 to TRBJ1-2; TRBD1 matches at 7 bases. J lost 4 bases, V lost 4 bases, and 12 bases had no gene match. This CDR3 comprises 15 residues. CDR1 and CDR2 (germline): SQVTM, ANQGSEA.

This clonotype appeared many times. The chain is built from TRBV7-2 and TRBJ2-7; TRBD2 might be the D (5 bases). CDR1 SGHTA and CDR2 FQGNSA come from the germline V gene. CDR3 length: 13 amino acids. V lost 4 bases, J lost 3 bases, and 10 bases lay in between. The CDR3 nucleotides read TGTGCCAGCAGCTCCGGGGTTTTCTACGAGCAGTACTTC. Protein: CASSSGVFYEQYF.

Many counts were recorded for this clonotype. This sequence joins TRBV20-1 and TRBJ1-6; D is perhaps TRBD1 (6 bases). The CDR3 is made up of 12 amino acids. The V end was cut by 5 bases, the J end by 7 bases, with 9 bases between. Germline values: CDR1 DFQATT, CDR2 SNEGSKA (reference sequence). As DNA, the CDR3 is TGCAGTGCTGGGGGCACGAATTCACCCCTCCACTTT. Translating it yields CSAGGTNSPLHF.

This clonotype appeared many times. The gene calls are TRBV12-3 or TRBV12-4 and TRBJ2-2, with D unclear. The CDR3 has 13 amino acids. Trimming pared 11 bases from V and 1 base from J, leaving 11 bases between. In DNA, the CDR3 is TGTGCCGGAAGCATCAGGAACACCGGGGAGCTGTTTTTT. Residues: CAGSIRNTGELFF.

This chain links TRBV10-3 with TRBJ2-5, with D hard to call. CDR3 length: 13 residues. Trimming took off 7 bases at V and 6 bases at J, with 15 bases between the two ends. CDR1 is ENHRY and CDR2 is SYGVKD in the germline V gene. CDR3 sequence (DNA): TGTGCCATCAATTCCCCGGGTCTTCAGACCCAGTACTTC. This encodes CAINSPGLQTQYF.

Many counts were recorded for this clonotype. The chain combines TRBV5-1 with TRBJ2-3; 7 nucleotides match TRBD2. The CDR3 spans 15 residues. Germline-derived CDR1 and CDR2 are SGHRS and YFSETQ. The V gene end was trimmed by 0 bases and the J gene end by 5 bases; junction bases not matched to a gene: 6. The CDR3 DNA reads TGCGCCAGCAGCTTGGCGATATTAGCGGGAGATACGCAGTATTTT. Its protein is CASSLAILAGDTQYF.

In its sample, this clonotype was seen many times. The V call is TRBV29-1, the J call TRBJ2-3; D not resolved. Between the trimmed V and J ends, which lost 1 base and 2 bases, there was a span of 7 bases. Germline CDR1 reads SQVTM; CDR2 reads ANQGSEA. This CDR3 has 13 amino acids. Written as DNA, the CDR3 is TGCAGCGTTGAAGTGGCGCCCACAGATACGCAGTATTTT. The encoded protein is CSVEVAPTDTQYF.

This clonotype was seen many times. The chain joins TRBV20-1 to TRBJ1-6, with 9 bases that match TRBD1. There are 14 residues in the CDR3. After removal of 3 bases from V and 9 bases from J, the junction contained 6 bases not matched to a gene. Germline CDR1 is DFQATT and CDR2 is SNEGSKA (reference sequence). As DNA, the CDR3 is TGCAGTGCTAGCAGGGGACAGGGTTCTTCACCCCTCCACTTT. It is translated as CSASRGQGSSPLHF.

The sample holds many counts of this clonotype. This chain links TRBV29-1 with TRBJ1-2; tentative D call: TRBD1 (6 bases). From germline, CDR1 is SQVTM and CDR2 ANQGSEA. Trimming took off 2 bases at V and 12 bases at J, with 13 bases between the two ends. This CDR3 is built from 11 residues. As DNA, the CDR3 is TGCAGCGTTGAAACGGACAGTCTTCACACCTTC. Translated, it gives CSVETDSLHTF.

This clonotype was counted ten times or more. The chain is built from TRBV12-3 or TRBV12-4 and TRBJ2-2; D is ambiguous. The CDR3 is 13 residues long. Trimming removed 2 bases at V and 5 bases at J, with 6 bases between. The CDR3 sequence is CASSLRRTGELFF. For the CDR3, the DNA is TGTGCCAGCAGTTTACGTAGAACCGGGGAGCTGTTTTTT.

V usage is TRBV5-8 and J usage is TRBJ2-3; D is perhaps TRBD1 (5 bases). The germline CDR1 and CDR2 sequences are SGHTS and YDEGEE. This CDR3 is built from 17 residues. V shed 0 bases and J shed 5 bases, with 19 bases lying between them. CDR3 amino acids: CASSLGTNGQGGDTQYF. The CDR3 nucleotides are TGTGCCAGCAGCTTGGGGACGAATGGCCAGGGTGGAGATACGCAGTATTTT.

This clonotype was seen ten or more times. The chain is built from TRBV5-6 and TRBJ2-7; D remains unclear. In germline, CDR1 is SGHDT, CDR2 YYEEEE. The length of the CDR3 is 14 residues. Trimming removed 0 bases from V and 2 bases from J, with 9 bases in between. CDR3 region: CASSLAASTYEQYF. The DNA of the CDR3 is TGTGCCAGCAGCTTGGCGGCCAGTACCTACGAGCAGTACTTC.

This clonotype was recorded at least ten times. The J gene is TRBJ2-1, the V gene TRBV9; TRBD1 agrees at 10 bases. CDR1 is SGDLS and CDR2 is YYNGEE in the germline V gene. The CDR3 sequence is 15 residues long. J was trimmed by 7 bases and V by 4 bases; bases with no gene match: 8. This CDR3 is CASSLDRGHRNEQFF. Written as DNA, the CDR3 is TGTGCCAGCAGCCTCGACAGGGGGCATAGGAATGAGCAGTTCTTC.

The V call is TRBV7-6, the J call TRBJ2-1; tentative D call: TRBD1 (5 bases). The CDR3 has 16 residues. Trimming took off 2 bases at V and 3 bases at J, with 14 bases between the two ends. Germline CDR1 SGHVS, CDR2 FNYEAQ. This CDR3 reads CASSLRARVNYNEQFF. The CDR3 region has the DNA TGTGCCAGCAGCTTAAGGGCCAGGGTAAACTACAATGAGCAGTTCTTC. Supplemented by reference TRBV7-6 and TRBJ2-1, the full variable domain reads GAGVSQSPRYKVTKRGQDVALRCDPISGHVSLYWYRQALGQGPEFLTYFNYEAQQDKSGLPNDRFSAERPEGSISTLTIQRTEQRDSAMYRCASSLRARVNYNEQFFGPGTRLTVL.

Comments on this clonotype: This sequence may be a read error, since a much larger clone differs from it by one base. This chain uses TRBV5-6 with TRBJ1-5; TRBD1 is a possible D gene (6 bases). Germline CDR1 SGHDT, CDR2 YYEEEE. The ends were cut back, 4 bases at V and 7 bases at J, with 12 bases in the middle. The CDR3 has 13 amino acids. CDR3 bases: TGTGCCAGCAGCACGGACAGTTCCCAGCCCCAGCATTTT. Its protein product is CASSTDSSQPQHF. The variable domain in full, with the rest retrieved from reference TRBV5-6 and TRBJ1-5, is DAGVTQSPTHLIKTRGQQVTLRCSPKSGHDTVSWYQQALGQGPQFIFQYYEEEERQRGNFPDRFSGHQFPNYSSELNVNALLLGDSALYLCASSTDSSQPQHFGDGTRLSIL.

In this sample, this clonotype turned up many times. J is TRBJ2-1 and V is TRBV2, with D tentatively TRBD2 (6 bases). This CDR3 spans 15 amino acids. V was shortened by 0 bases and J by 4 bases, with 10 bases between the two germline ends. Germline CDR1 and CDR2: SNHLY and FYNNEI. The CDR3 DNA reads TGTGCCAGCAGTGAAGCGACTAGAGTGTACAATGAGCAGTTCTTC. This encodes CASSEATRVYNEQFF. The variable domain in full, completed from reference TRBV2 and TRBJ2-1, reads EPEVTQTPSHQVTQMGQEVILRCVPISNHLYFYWYRQILGQKVEFLVSFYNNEISEKSEIFDDQFSVERPDGSNFTLKIRSTKLEDSAMYFCASSEATRVYNEQFFGPGTRLTVL.

This clonotype showed up many times. V gene TRBV7-2 combines with J gene TRBJ1-3; possible D gene TRBD1, 6 bases. Trimming removed 0 bases from V and 2 bases from J, with 11 bases in between. CDR3 length: 16 amino acids. Germline values: CDR1 SGHTA, CDR2 FQGNSA. CDR3 in amino acids: CASSLALTGPGNTIYF. CDR3 nucleotide sequence: TGTGCCAGCAGCTTAGCGCTGACAGGCCCTGGAAACACCATATATTTT. Complete variable domain (other parts from reference TRBV7-2 and TRBJ1-3): GAGVSQSPSNKVTEKGKDVELRCDPISGHTALYWYRQSLGQGLEFLIYFQGNSAPDKSGLPSDRFSAERTGGSVSTLTIQRTQQEDSAVYLCASSLALTGPGNTIYFGEGSWLTVV.

This clonotype was seen repeatedly, ten times or more. CDR3 region: CASSRDRGLIGEQFF. For the CDR3, the DNA is TGTGCCAGCAGCAGGGACAGGGGGTTGATAGGTGAGCAGTTCTTC. V usage is TRBV12-3 or TRBV12-4 and J usage is TRBJ2-1; TRBD1 matches at 11 bases. The CDR3 runs to 15 residues. J was trimmed by 9 bases and V by 6 bases; bases with no gene match: 10.

The chain uses TRBV6-5 and TRBJ1-1; D call uncertain. Germline V gives CDR1 MNHEY, CDR2 SVGAGI. V was pared by 1 base and J by 7 bases, with 7 bases between. The CDR3 has 12 amino acids. The CDR3 nucleotides read TGTGCCAGCAGTTACTTGGGGAATGAAGCTTTCTTT. It is translated as CASSYLGNEAFF.